This entry concerns a single TCR beta chain. Its specificity is unknown. There are 20 residues in the CDR3. Germline V gives CDR1 MDHEN, CDR2 SYDVKM. Trimming removed 6 bases from V and 0 bases from J, with 29 bases in between. Primers included in the PCR were 60 Vbeta and 13 Jbeta primers. The method was immunoSEQ multiplex PCR; TCRdb's version includes in-frame clones alone and lacks a portion of them. The table lists fewer than 150,000 clones, approximately 84% of them singletons. This specimen belongs to a study of cytomegalovirus exposure and HLA in healthy donors. Study-wide results and caveats: In a later analysis, several top co-occurrence clusters appeared linked to parvovirus B19, influenza, CMV and Epstein-Barr virus.

The rearrangement links TRBV28 to TRBJ1-1, with unresolved D. The receptor comes from a man aged 50 to 59 in good health and CMV-seronegative. Material for sequencing was PBMCs. The CDR3 is CASSHLRVRRKSEMNTEAFF. CDR3 DNA sequence: TGTGCCAGCAGCCACCTTAGGGTGCGGAGGAAGTCTGAGATGAACACTGAAGCTTTCTTT.